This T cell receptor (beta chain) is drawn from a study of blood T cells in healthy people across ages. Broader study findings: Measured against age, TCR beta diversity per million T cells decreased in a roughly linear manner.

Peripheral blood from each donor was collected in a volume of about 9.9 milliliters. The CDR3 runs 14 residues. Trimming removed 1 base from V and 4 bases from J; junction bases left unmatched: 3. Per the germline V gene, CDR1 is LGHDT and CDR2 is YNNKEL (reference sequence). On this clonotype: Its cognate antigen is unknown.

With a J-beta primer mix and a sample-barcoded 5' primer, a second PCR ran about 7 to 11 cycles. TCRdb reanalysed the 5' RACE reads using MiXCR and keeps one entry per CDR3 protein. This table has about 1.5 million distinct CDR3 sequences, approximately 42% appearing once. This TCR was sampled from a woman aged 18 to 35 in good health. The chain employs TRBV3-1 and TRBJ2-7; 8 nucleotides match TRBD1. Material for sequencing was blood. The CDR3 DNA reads TGTGCCAGCAGCCAAGTACAGGGGGAGTACGAGCAGTACTTC. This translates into CASSQVQGEYEQYF.